This is a list of T cell receptor beta chains from one sample in a study of breast tumors, draining lymph nodes, adjacent tissues. TCRdb called the multiplex PCR reads again in MiXCR, with one record for every CDR3 protein. Here the sample spans roughly 100,000 distinct CDR3 sequences, around 30% being singletons. Sequencing was performed on axillary lymph node tissue. The receptors here all came from a female donor with breast cancer. Some clones in this sample may be carry-over from other donors' samples. CDR3s include the opening cysteine and the closing phenylalanine or tryptophan. A D gene is named only where the DNA matches it firmly. Only part of the rows carry a size: once, few, many, or a class if the clone is expanded.

V: TRBV19
D: NA
J: TRBJ1-5
size: many
CDR3: CASSTKTGSNQPQHF
DNA: TGTGCCAGTAGTACGAAAACAGGGAGCAATCAGCCCCAGCATTTT

V: TRBV12-3/TRBV12-4
D: NA
J: TRBJ1-2
size: NA
CDR3: CARNRETVGGYTF
DNA: TGTGCCAGAAACAGGGAAACAGTCGGGGGCTACACCTTC

V: TRBV19
D: NA
J: TRBJ1-4
size: NA
CDR3: CASSILNENLLF
DNA: TGTGCCAGTAGTATACTTAATGAAAACCTGCTTTTT

V: TRBV5-1
D: NA
J: TRBJ1-6
size: medium-sized
CDR3: CASSFGRSNALHF
DNA: TGCGCCAGCAGCTTCGGAAGGTCAAACGCCCTCCACTTT

V: TRBV6-5
D: TRBD1
J: TRBJ1-2
size: many
CDR3: CASSYVGTGYGYTF
DNA: TGTGCCAGCAGTTACGTTGGGACAGGCTATGGCTACACCTTC

V: TRBV6-2/TRBV6-3
D: NA
J: TRBJ2-5
size: NA
CDR3: CASSGEGSGVGYQETQYF
DNA: TGTGCCAGCAGCGGAGAGGGGAGCGGAGTGGGGTACCAAGAGACCCAGTACTTC

V: TRBV29-1
D: NA
J: TRBJ1-3
size: many
CDR3: CSVSPSGNTIYF
DNA: TGCAGCGTTTCTCCCTCTGGAAACACCATATATTTT

V: TRBV4-1
D: TRBD1
J: TRBJ1-1
size: many
CDR3: CASSQDPGGTAFF
DNA: TGCGCCAGCAGCCAAGATCCAGGGGGCACAGCTTTCTTT

V: TRBV4-2
D: TRBD2
J: TRBJ2-1
size: many
CDR3: CASSQASSGGWANEQFF
DNA: TGTGCCAGCAGCCAAGCCTCTAGCGGGGGGTGGGCAAATGAGCAGTTCTTC

V: TRBV29-1
D: NA
J: TRBJ1-2
size: NA
CDR3: CSVEGEDGYTF
DNA: TGCAGCGTCGAGGGGGAGGACGGCTACACCTTC

V: TRBV20-1
D: TRBD1
J: TRBJ2-3
size: many
CDR3: CSAYGTATTDTQYF
DNA: TGCAGTGCTTACGGGACAGCGACCACAGATACGCAGTATTTT

V: TRBV2
D: TRBD1
J: TRBJ1-2
size: NA
CDR3: CASIMTGWSYGYTF
DNA: TGTGCCAGCATCATGACAGGGTGGTCCTATGGCTACACCTTC

V: TRBV20-1
D: NA
J: TRBJ2-7
size: once
CDR3: CSAPQQGGGYERYF
DNA: TGCAGTGCTCCACAGCAGGGGGGGGGCTACGAGCGGTACTTC

V: TRBV5-1
D: TRBD1
J: TRBJ2-7
size: NA
CDR3: CASSLEGTGGMWEQYF
DNA: TGCGCCAGCAGCTTGGAGGGGACAGGGGGTATGTGGGAGCAGTACTTC

V: TRBV7-9
D: TRBD1
J: TRBJ1-1
size: few
CDR3: CASSLQGGNTEAFF
DNA: TGTGCCAGCAGCTTACAGGGGGGAAACACTGAAGCTTTCTTT

V: TRBV5-1
D: NA
J: TRBJ2-4
size: many
CDR3: CASSSGQLAKNIQYF
DNA: TGCGCCAGCAGCTCGGGACAATTAGCCAAAAACATTCAGTACTTC

V: TRBV11-2
D: NA
J: TRBJ1-5
size: NA
CDR3: CAWRDPGHPNLRAVLRAGHQHF
DNA: NA

V: TRBV12-3/TRBV12-4
D: NA
J: TRBJ2-3
size: many
CDR3: CASSLRGAQITQYF
DNA: TGTGCCAGCAGTTTACGAGGGGCACAGATAACGCAGTATTTT

V: TRBV20-1
D: NA
J: TRBJ1-5
size: many
CDR3: CSARDNMGAGKSSNQPQHF
DNA: TGCAGTGCTAGAGACAACATGGGGGCAGGGAAATCGAGCAATCAGCCCCAGCATTTT

V: TRBV5-8
D: NA
J: TRBJ2-7
size: many
CDR3: CASSFHGGRNEQYF
DNA: TGTGCCAGCAGCTTCCACGGAGGCAGAAACGAGCAGTACTTC

V: TRBV5-6
D: TRBD1
J: TRBJ2-5
size: many
CDR3: CASSYTGEETQYF
DNA: TGTGCCAGCAGCTATACAGGGGAGGAGACCCAGTACTTC

V: TRBV18
D: TRBD2
J: TRBJ2-1
size: many
CDR3: CASSLTTSGTYNEQFF
DNA: TGTGCCAGCTCACTTACGACTAGCGGAACATACAATGAGCAGTTCTTC

V: TRBV28
D: NA
J: TRBJ2-7
size: NA
CDR3: CASSSGIEGGGRTAYEQYF
DNA: TGTGCCAGCAGTTCGGGTATAGAGGGTGGAGGGCGTACTGCCTACGAGCAGTACTTC

V: TRBV20-1
D: TRBD1
J: TRBJ2-1
size: many
CDR3: CSARPRDRVTYNEQFF
DNA: TGCAGTGCTAGGCCCCGGGACAGGGTAACCTACAATGAGCAGTTCTTC

V: TRBV6-2/TRBV6-3
D: TRBD2
J: TRBJ2-3
size: many
CDR3: CASTPRLAGSTDTQYF
DNA: TGTGCCAGCACCCCCCGTCTAGCGGGAAGCACAGATACGCAGTATTTT